A single sample gave rise to the 18 T cell receptor beta chains below, sequenced in a study of response to subunit inactivated influenza vaccine. MiXCR, applied by TCRdb to the RT-PCR reads, yields one record per CDR3 protein. The profile shows roughly 290,000 distinct CDR3 sequences, just over 20% of them singletons. Sequencing used PBMCs from blood, obtained less than 22 months after vaccination. These receptors were obtained from a man aged 50 to 69 who received an inactivated influenza vaccine.

This clonotype was recorded a few times. The V gene is TRBV5-1, the J gene TRBJ2-3; no clear D. In germline, CDR1 is SGHRS, CDR2 YFSETQ. CDR3 length equals 13 residues. With 0 bases removed from V and 5 bases from J, the gap between germline ends came to 7 bases. Written as DNA, the CDR3 is TGCGCCAGCAGCTTGGGACGTAGAGATACGCAGTATTTT. Translation: CASSLGRRDTQYF.

The chain has TRBV20-1 and TRBJ1-1, with a weak D call TRBD1 (5 bases). CDR3 length equals 14 residues. Germline V gene sequence: CDR1 DFQATT, CDR2 SNEGSKA (reference sequence). V lost 1 base to trimming and J lost 1 base, with 10 bases between them. The CDR3 protein is CSARGAGPNTEAFF. CDR3 bases: TGCAGTGCTAGAGGCGCAGGGCCGAACACTGAAGCTTTCTTT.

Concerning this clonotype itself: Relative to the germline gene, one junction end is altered; a read error may explain this. This chain uses TRBV5-1 with TRBJ1-6; possibly TRBD1 for D (5 bases). There are 15 residues in the CDR3. CDR1 is SGHRS and CDR2 is YFSETQ in the germline V gene. For the CDR3, the DNA is TGCGCCAGCAGACTTGGTACAGACAGCTATTCAGCCCTCCACTTT. Its translation: CASRLGTDSYSALHF.

The rearrangement uses TRBV18 and TRBJ2-7, with D perhaps matching TRBD1 (5 bases). Germline loops: CDR1 KGHSH, CDR2 LQKENI. This CDR3 region has 12 residues. Trimming stripped 3 bases from V and 5 bases from J, with 8 bases between. The DNA of the CDR3 is TGTGCCAGCTCACCTGCAGGGAACGAGCAGTACTTC. The encoded protein is CASSPAGNEQYF.

The CDR3 coding sequence is TGCGCCAGCAGCCAACTGTTTGCAGGCGGCTACACCTTC. As protein: CASSQLFAGGYTF. The chain carries TRBV4-1 and TRBJ1-2; D gene ambiguous. CDR3 length equals 13 residues. Trimming left V 2 bases short and J 8 bases short, with 12 bases between. From germline, CDR1 is MGHRA and CDR2 YSYEKL.

This clonotype appeared a few times. V gene TRBV29-1 combines with J gene TRBJ1-4, with D perhaps matching TRBD1 (5 bases). The V and J ends lost 6 bases and 4 bases respectively, with 15 bases between them. Germline V gives CDR1 SQVTM, CDR2 ANQGSEA. The CDR3 is made up of 14 amino acids. The CDR3: CSVHNGTFNEKLFF. Here the CDR3 DNA reads TGCAGCGTGCATAATGGGACCTTTAATGAAAAACTGTTTTTT.

V gene TRBV12-3 or TRBV12-4 combines with J gene TRBJ2-3, with D perhaps matching TRBD2 (6 bases). Trimming took off 3 bases at V and 1 base at J, with 8 bases between the two ends. The CDR3 spans 14 residues. The CDR3 loop reads CASSFTGGTDTQYF. CDR3 sequence (DNA): TGTGCCAGCAGTTTCACGGGGGGCACAGATACGCAGTATTTT.

The rearrangement links TRBV10-3 to TRBJ2-3; 10 positions match TRBD2. Germline values: CDR1 ENHRY, CDR2 SYGVKD. V lost 4 bases to trimming and J lost 3 bases; unmatched junction nucleotides: 4. The length of the CDR3 is 15 residues. The DNA for the CDR3 is TGTGCCATCAGTGGTCTAGCGGGAGCGACAGATACGCAGTATTTT. Translated, it gives CAISGLAGATDTQYF.

Many counts were recorded for this clonotype. This rearrangement joins TRBV4-1 to TRBJ2-1; D unresolved. Germline V gene lookup returns CDR1 MGHRA and CDR2 YSYEKL. Between the trimmed V and J ends, which lost 1 base and 7 bases, there was a span of 2 bases. The CDR3 consists of 11 residues. The CDR3 bases are TGCGCCAGCAGCCAAGGTAATGAGCAGTTCTTC. This translates into CASSQGNEQFF.

This clonotype was detected only a few times. The J gene is TRBJ1-1, the V gene TRBV12-3 or TRBV12-4, with D perhaps TRBD1 (6 bases). The CDR3 extends over 14 amino acids. V was trimmed by 4 bases and J by 0 bases, leaving 9 bases between them. The CDR3 region has the DNA TGTGCCAGCAGTTCCGACAGGCTGAACACTGAAGCTTTCTTT. Its protein is CASSSDRLNTEAFF.

This clonotype has just a few counts. This chain's CDR3 is CASSPAGLASYNEQFF. The DNA for the CDR3 is TGCGCCAGCAGCCCGGCGGGCTTGGCATCCTACAATGAGCAGTTCTTC. This chain joins TRBV5-1 and TRBJ2-1; D might be TRBD2 (5 bases). V was cut by 4 bases and J by 1 base, with 15 bases left in between. CDR1 and CDR2 from the germline V gene are SGHRS and YFSETQ. The CDR3 loop spans 16 amino acids.

The chain carries TRBV20-1 and TRBJ1-6, with 8 nucleotides matching TRBD1. The CDR3 is made up of 16 amino acids. Germline-derived CDR1 and CDR2 are DFQATT and SNEGSKA (reference sequence). J was trimmed by 7 bases and V by 0 bases; bases with no gene match: 8. CDR3 sequence reads: CSARDPSTGGNSPLHF. CDR3 in DNA: TGCAGTGCTAGAGACCCTTCTACAGGGGGGAATTCACCCCTCCACTTT.

In this sample, this clonotype turned up a few times. V is TRBV25-1 and J is TRBJ1-1, with unresolved D. This CDR3 has 16 amino acids. Germline CDR1 and CDR2: MGHDK and SYGVNS. V was clipped by 0 bases and J by 5 bases, with 16 bases between them. The CDR3 coding sequence is TGTGCCAGCAGTGAATATTCCCCAGGTCGGTGGACTGAAGCTTTCTTT. Amino acid sequence: CASSEYSPGRWTEAFF.

The sample holds a few counts of this clonotype. The chain carries TRBV12-3 or TRBV12-4 and TRBJ2-1; D not certain. The CDR3 length is 13 residues. The germline V and J ends were trimmed by 3 bases and 5 bases, with 8 bases remaining between them. The chain's CDR3 is CASSLSVHNEQFF. CDR3 in DNA: TGTGCCAGCAGTTTGTCCGTACACAATGAGCAGTTCTTC.

This sequence joins TRBV5-1 and TRBJ2-5; D is unresolved. Germline V gene sequence: CDR1 SGHRS, CDR2 YFSETQ. This CDR3 is 14 amino acids long. The V end lost 2 bases, the J end lost 5 bases, and 13 bases lay between the germline ends. The CDR3 sequence is CASSLDSSRETQYF. The DNA for the CDR3 is TGCGCCAGCAGCTTAGACTCATCGAGGGAGACCCAGTACTTC.

This clonotype was seen more than once but under ten times. The rearrangement uses TRBV5-6 and TRBJ1-1, with no clear D. The CDR3 is made up of 13 amino acids. Trimming removed 3 bases from V and 5 bases from J, with 11 bases in between. The germline V gene encodes CDR1 SGHDT and CDR2 YYEEEE. The CDR3 DNA is TGTGCCAGCAGCTCCAGTCTTGTAACTGAAGCTTTCTTT. Protein sequence: CASSSSLVTEAFF.

This chain uses TRBV12-3 or TRBV12-4 with TRBJ2-2; D gene uncertain. V gave up 3 bases and J gave up 5 bases, with 13 bases separating them. The length of the CDR3 is 15 residues. Written as DNA, the CDR3 is TGTGCCAGCAGTTTTGGCACCCCGCCGACCGGGGAGCTGTTTTTT. Translating it yields CASSFGTPPTGELFF.

The gene calls are TRBV5-1 and TRBJ2-2; TRBD2 aligns across 14 bases. After removal of 4 bases from V and 5 bases from J, the junction contained 4 bases not matched to a gene. Germline V lookup: CDR1 SGHRS, CDR2 YFSETQ. This CDR3 contains 16 residues. The CDR3 here is CASSRGLAGETGELFF. CDR3 sequence (DNA): TGCGCCAGCAGCAGGGGACTAGCGGGAGAGACCGGGGAGCTGTTTTTT.